The entry that follows covers one T cell receptor (beta chain) sequence. The sample comes from a study of cytotoxic CD8 clonotypes in ibrutinib-treated CLL. Germline V gene lookup returns CDR1 SGHTA and CDR2 FQGNSA. V was clipped by 2 bases and J by 6 bases, with 10 bases between them. The CDR3 totals 13 residues. Clones were read by immunoSEQ multiplex PCR, and TCRdb kept only the in-frame ones, dropping some. The sample includes 160,000 or so clones, more than 80% of them seen just once. This sequence was found in a human donor with chronic lymphocytic leukemia. Sequences were derived from PBMCs, sampled after 24 months of ibrutinib treatment. V and J are TRBV7-2 and TRBJ1-2; TRBD1 is a possible D gene (6 bases). The DNA for the CDR3 is TGTGCCAGCAGCTTAAGGGCAGGGGATGGCTACACCTTC. Amino acids: CASSLRAGDGYTF.